This T cell receptor beta chain was captured by sequencing in a study of blood T cells in healthy people across ages (dated by TCRdb to the mid-2010s). Regarding the study in general: Template switching captured roughly one uniquely barcoded TCR beta cDNA molecule per two T cells in model experiments. The study analyzed two additional independent replicas of 1 million unique cDNA reads from the same blood draw for two donors, one aged 18 to 29 and one aged 80 or older. To track age-related changes in TCR beta repertoire diversity, the study relied on deep sequencing normalized with unique cDNA molecular identifiers. To avoid experimental bias, donors of different ages were randomly spread across the sequencing lanes. The donors were split into four age groups: young (average 16 years), middle-aged (39), aged (approximately 60) and long-lived (approximately 80). The investigation overall reported the following: Compared with the aged group, more naive CD4+ T cells, fewer expanded clones and increased TCR diversity were shown by the long-lived group, suggesting age selection. The CMV infection status of donors was not known, potentially confounding age-related changes in expanded clonotypes. As age increased, observed TCR beta diversity per million T cells dropped in a roughly linear way, and a significant reduction was already evident by age about 40. Observed TCR beta diversity correlated strongly with the percentage of naive T cells measured by flow cytometry. Estimates of total diversity from one million sequenced T cells were regarded as lower bounds and underestimates. Bulk unsorted PBMC profiling prevented conclusive comparison of naive and antigen-experienced compartments.

For CDR1 and CDR2, the germline V gene (reference sequence) lists SEHNR and FQNEAQ. Trimming at the junction amounts to 0 bases on V and 9 bases on J, and the germline ends lie 12 bases apart. CDR3 length: 15 amino acids, cysteine to phenylalanine. Kept here is only the CDR3 DNA, which spans 45 bases and is read in frame from base 1. Systemically healthy Caucasian individuals from Russia, 35 to 40 in total and aged roughly 6 to 100 years, were included as donors. Approximately 9.3 milliliters of peripheral blood were collected from each donor into EDTA-treated Vacutainer tubes. PBMCs were isolated by Ficoll-Paque density-gradient centrifugation, with at least 7 million obtained per sample. Trizol reagent was used to extract total RNA from the PBMCs, yielding at least 5.5 micrograms per sample. Naive CD45RAhigh/CD27high T cell percentages were measured by flow cytometry on a PBMC aliquot from every donor.

Comments on this clonotype: Its recognized antigen is unknown. The record has no base qualities; no much larger clone is one base away.

Library construction relied on 5' RACE. The run used an Illumina HiSeq 2500. The second PCR ran for roughly 7 to 11 cycles and used a J-beta primer mix along with a sample-barcoded 5' primer. A unique molecular identifier was introduced onto each TCR beta cDNA molecule by a template-switch 5' adaptor carrying 12 random nucleotides. Each sample yielded at least 3 million CDR3-containing paired-end reads. The Mint cDNA synthesis kit, primed by a TRBC-specific oligonucleotide, was used to synthesize first-strand cDNA from all RNA. After uracil-DNA glycosylase treatment, a first 18-cycle PCR used universal primers M1SS and BC2_uni_R on all cDNA. The authors processed their data as follows. For normalization, 1 million high-quality reads, each with a distinct molecular identifier, were randomly selected from each sample. Instead of being binned into consensus sequences, reads with shared molecular identifiers were discarded. MiTCR, with a Q25 quality threshold and the strictest error-elimination algorithm, was used for CDR3 identification, clonotype clustering and error correction. A nonparametric unseen species model with Euler transformation was used to estimate a lower bound on total TCR beta diversity. TCRdb itself trimmed the public reads at Q25 with fastp, ran MiXCR and retained productive beta chains. Each record represents a unique CDR3 protein, reported with the most common genes and DNA among its rows. Clone size and V and J calls follow TCRdb, not the original study. This sample comprises approximately 1.5 million distinct CDR3 sequences, 35% to 45% of them detected only once. About 4.1% of the sample is taken by the ten largest.

Sample: blood. The clonotype comes from a woman between 18 and 30 years old in good health. The sequence joins TRBV7-9 to TRBJ1-6, with the D segment identity uncertain. The nucleotide sequence reads as follows: TGTGCCAGCAGCTTAGCGCGTATGGTGGGTTCACCCCTCCACTTT. Its product reads: CASSLARMVGSPLHF.